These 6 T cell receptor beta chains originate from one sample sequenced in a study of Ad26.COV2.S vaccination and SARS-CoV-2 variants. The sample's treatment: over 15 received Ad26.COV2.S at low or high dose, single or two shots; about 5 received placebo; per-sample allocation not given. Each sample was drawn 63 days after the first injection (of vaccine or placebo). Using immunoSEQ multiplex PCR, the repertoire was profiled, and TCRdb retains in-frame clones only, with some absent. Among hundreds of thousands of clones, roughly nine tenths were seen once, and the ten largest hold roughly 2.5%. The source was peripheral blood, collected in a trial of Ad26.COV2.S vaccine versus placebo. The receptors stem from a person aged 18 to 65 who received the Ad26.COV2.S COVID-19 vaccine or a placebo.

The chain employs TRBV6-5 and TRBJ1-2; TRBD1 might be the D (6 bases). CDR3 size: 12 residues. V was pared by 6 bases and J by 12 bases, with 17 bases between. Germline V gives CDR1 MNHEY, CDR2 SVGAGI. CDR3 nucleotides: TGTGCCAGCAGAGGCGCCCCAGGGGTGCACACCTTC. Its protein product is CASRGAPGVHTF.

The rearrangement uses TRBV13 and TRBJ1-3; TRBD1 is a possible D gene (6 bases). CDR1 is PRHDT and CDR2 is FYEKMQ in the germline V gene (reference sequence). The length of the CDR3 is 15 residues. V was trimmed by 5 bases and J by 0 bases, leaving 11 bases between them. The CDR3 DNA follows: TGTGCCAGCAGCCCACAGGGTTACTCTGGAAACACCATATATTTT. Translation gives CASSPQGYSGNTIYF.

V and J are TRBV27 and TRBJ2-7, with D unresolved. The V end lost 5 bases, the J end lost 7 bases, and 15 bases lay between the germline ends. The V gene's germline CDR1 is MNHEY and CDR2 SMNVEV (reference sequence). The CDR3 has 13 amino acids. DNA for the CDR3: TGTGCCAGCAGTGACCTCCAGGTCGGGGAGCAGTACTTC. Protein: CASSDLQVGEQYF.

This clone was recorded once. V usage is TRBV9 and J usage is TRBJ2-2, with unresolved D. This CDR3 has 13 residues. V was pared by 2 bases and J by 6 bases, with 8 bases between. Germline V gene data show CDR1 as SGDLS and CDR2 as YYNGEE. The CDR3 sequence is CASSVGSPGELFF. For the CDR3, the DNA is TGTGCCAGCAGCGTTGGTAGCCCCGGGGAGCTGTTTTTT.

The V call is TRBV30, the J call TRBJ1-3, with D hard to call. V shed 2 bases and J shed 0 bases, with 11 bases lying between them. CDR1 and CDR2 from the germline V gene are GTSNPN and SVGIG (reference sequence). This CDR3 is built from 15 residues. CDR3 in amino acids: CAWSLGRISGNTIYF. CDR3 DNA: TGTGCCTGGAGTCTCGGGCGGATCTCTGGAAACACCATATATTTT.

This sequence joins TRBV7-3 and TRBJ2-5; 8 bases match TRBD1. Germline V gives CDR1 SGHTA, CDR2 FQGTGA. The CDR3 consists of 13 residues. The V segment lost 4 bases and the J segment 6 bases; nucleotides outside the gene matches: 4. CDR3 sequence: CASSSDRGQTQYF. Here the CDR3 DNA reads TGTGCCAGCAGCTCCGACAGGGGTCAGACCCAGTACTTC.